This TCR beta chain was identified during a study of cytomegalovirus exposure and HLA in healthy donors. Worth noting for this clone: Other DNA sequences in this specimen translate into the identical CDR3.

The primer mix had 60 Vbeta and 13 Jbeta primers. This table comes from immunoSEQ multiplex PCR, and its TCRdb copy is limited to in-frame clones, with some not included. The repertoire holds 150,000 to 200,000 clones, with 81% as singletons. V gave up 8 bases and J gave up 4 bases; unmatched junction bases: 6. Germline V gives CDR1 MNHNS, CDR2 SASEGT. This CDR3 is 13 amino acids long. The receptor was isolated from a man aged 18 to 29 in good health and CMV-seronegative. The J gene is TRBJ2-5, the V gene TRBV6-1, with 8 bases fitting TRBD2. The sample taken for sequencing was PBMCs. The CDR3 sequence is CASRTGGGETQYF. The CDR3 DNA is TGTGCCAGCCGAACCGGGGGGGGAGAGACCCAGTACTTC.